Below, 12 T cell receptor beta chains from the same sample are listed, as sequenced in a study of blood T cell repertoires in COVID-19. Profiling relied on immunoSEQ multiplex PCR, and the TCRdb table lists in-frame clones only, not all of them. The sample lists around 310,000 clones, around 90% occurring once. Source material: peripheral blood. Receptors originate from a woman aged 30 to 39 with COVID-19, enrolled during active disease.

V and J are TRBV12-3 or TRBV12-4 and TRBJ1-1; weak D call: TRBD1 (5 bases). Trimming took 7 bases from V and 4 from J, leaving 13 bases between them. The CDR3 has 13 residues. In DNA, the CDR3 is TGTGCCAGCAACACCAGGGTAAGCACTGAAGCTTTCTTT. It codes for CASNTRVSTEAFF.

The chain combines TRBV28 with TRBJ2-7; 7 bases fit TRBD2. V lost 3 bases to trimming and J lost 0 bases; unmatched junction nucleotides: 5. The CDR3 has 15 amino acids. Germline loops: CDR1 MDHEN, CDR2 SYDVKM. This CDR3 is CASSFFGGSSYEQYF. CDR3 nucleotides: TGTGCCAGCAGTTTCTTTGGCGGGAGCTCCTACGAGCAGTACTTC.

The rearrangement uses TRBV6-1 and TRBJ2-1; maybe TRBD1 (5 bases). CDR3 length equals 15 residues. Trimming stripped 2 bases from V and 4 bases from J, with 12 bases between. Germline CDR1 is MNHNS and CDR2 is SASEGT. The DNA for the CDR3 is TGTGCCAGCAGTGAATACCAGGGTGGGTACAATGAGCAGTTCTTC. This gives the protein CASSEYQGGYNEQFF.

The chain employs TRBV18 and TRBJ2-4, with 12 bases identical to TRBD1. The length of the CDR3 is 18 residues. V dropped 0 bases and J dropped 2; count of bases not matched to a gene: 5. The germline V gene encodes CDR1 KGHSH and CDR2 LQKENI. The CDR3 DNA reads TGTGCCAGCTCACCACCGGGACAGGGGGCTTCGTCCAAAAACATTCAGTACTTC. It encodes CASSPPGQGASSKNIQYF.

The chain is built from TRBV5-6 and TRBJ2-2; D ambiguous. Germline values: CDR1 SGHDT, CDR2 YYEEEE. Between the trimmed V and J ends, which lost 3 bases and 5 bases, there was a span of 2 bases. The CDR3 is made up of 11 amino acids. The CDR3 spells CASSSTGELFF. In DNA form, the CDR3 reads TGTGCCAGCAGCTCGACCGGGGAGCTGTTTTTT. Filled out from reference TRBV5-6 and TRBJ2-2, the complete variable domain reads DAGVTQSPTHLIKTRGQQVTLRCSPKSGHDTVSWYQQALGQGPQFIFQYYEEEERQRGNFPDRFSGHQFPNYSSELNVNALLLGDSALYLCASSSTGELFFGEGSRLTVL.

J is TRBJ2-3 and V is TRBV18, with 14 bases fitting TRBD2. CDR1 is KGHSH and CDR2 is LQKENI in the germline V gene. The CDR3 is 16 amino acids. Trimming took 6 bases from V and 2 from J; bases not matched to a gene: 4. Here the CDR3 DNA reads TGTGCCAGCTCGAAGGGACTAGCGGGAGACACAGATACGCAGTATTTT. Residues: CASSKGLAGDTDTQYF.

The rearrangement joins TRBV28 to TRBJ1-2, with D perhaps TRBD1 (6 bases). The CDR3 covers 13 residues. Trimming removed 5 bases from V and 1 base from J, with 8 bases in between. CDR1 and CDR2 from the germline V gene are MDHEN and SYDVKM. The CDR3 region is CASSADSNYGYTF. The CDR3 DNA follows: TGTGCCAGCAGTGCGGACAGTAACTATGGCTACACCTTC.

This chain connects TRBV5-1 to TRBJ1-2, with D possibly matching TRBD1 (5 bases). The CDR3 loop spans 14 amino acids. V was cut by 4 bases and J by 7 bases, with 17 bases left in between. CDR1 and CDR2 from the germline V gene are SGHRS and YFSETQ. CDR3 bases: TGCGCCAGCAGCGCCGTCAGGGACTTTGGTGGCTACACCTTC. Protein sequence: CASSAVRDFGGYTF.

The genes are TRBV23-1 and TRBJ2-7, with 7 bases that match TRBD2. TRBV23-1 qualifies as an ORF whose function is uncertain. This CDR3 has 17 residues. Trimming cost V 0 bases and J 1 base; bases outside gene matches: 9. CDR3 in amino acids: CASSQSRGLKLSYEQYF. CDR3 in DNA: TGCGCCAGCAGTCAATCGCGGGGACTAAAACTTTCCTACGAGCAGTACTTC.

This clone showed up just a few times. The CDR3 loop is CASSLGAGVSIETQYF. CDR3 sequence (DNA): TGTGCCAGCAGCTTAGGAGCGGGAGTTAGTATCGAGACCCAGTACTTC. The chain employs TRBV5-6 and TRBJ2-5; 8 bases are a match to TRBD2. CDR3 size: 16 residues. V trimming: 2 bases; J trimming: 5 bases; junction bases outside the gene matches: 11. The germline V gene has CDR1 SGHDT and CDR2 YYEEEE.

The chain is built from TRBV7-3 and TRBJ2-2; tentative D call: TRBD1 (6 bases). This CDR3 comprises 13 residues. Germline assignment: CDR1 SGHTA and CDR2 FQGTGA. The V end was cut by 5 bases, the J end by 7 bases, with 11 bases between. The DNA of the CDR3 is TGTGCCAGCAGCCCGCAGGGGAGCGGGGAGCTGTTTTTT. It specifies CASSPQGSGELFF.

This clone was seen a few times. The chain joins TRBV10-3 to TRBJ1-2, with D possibly TRBD1 on 6 matching bases. The CDR3 is made up of 12 amino acids. V was trimmed by 6 bases and J by 8 bases, leaving 13 bases between them. Germline CDR1 and CDR2: ENHRY and SYGVKD. In DNA form, the CDR3 reads TGTGCCATCAGGGACCACAGGGTGGGCTACACCTTC. Translated, it gives CAIRDHRVGYTF.